This T cell receptor (beta chain) was retrieved from a study of OX40 agonist ivuxolimab in advanced cancers. Overall study context: Ivuxolimab, an agonist antibody against OX40 (CD134), was given to patients. Participants, roughly 81% male, averaged approximately 65 years of age, ranging from about 20 to 79. General study points: Clones of CD4+ and CD8+ blood T cells grew by week 6 at doses of 0.1 to 3.0 mg/kg.

In the case of this clone: The target antigen is unknown.

TCRdb's table, derived via immunoSEQ multiplex PCR, lists solely in-frame clones and lacks some. The sample lists tens of thousands of clones; about 91% were seen once. Here the sequenced sample was CD4+ or CD8+ T cells sorted from blood, taken in a trial of the OX40 agonist ivuxolimab. The receptor comes from an adult with an advanced solid tumor such as melanoma, head and neck, liver or kidney cancer.

The CDR3, as DNA: TGTGCCAGCAGTAAGGACAGGCTGTATACCGGGGAGCTGTTTTTT. It codes for CASSKDRLYTGELFF. The V gene is TRBV6-4, the J gene TRBJ2-2, with TRBD1 matching 7 bases. CDR3 size: 15 residues. Germline trimming cut 5 bases from V and 5 bases from J; bases unmatched to any gene: 8. Germline V gene data show CDR1 as MRHNA and CDR2 as SNTAGT.